Reported below is one T cell receptor (beta chain). This clone was seen repeatedly, ten times or more. Its antigen specificity is not known. Base-call qualities are not available, and no considerably larger clone is one nucleotide away. The immunoSEQ Assay, a bias-controlled multiplex PCR, was used to amplify TCRbeta CDR3 regions from genomic DNA. As for the authors' bioinformatics: Within the assay, amplification of reference gene primers was used to estimate how many nucleated cells each sample contained. To quantify the absolute abundance of each unique TCRbeta CDR3 rearrangement, sequence reads were collapsed and filtered. For each sample, productive Simpson clonality was calculated as the square root of Simpson's diversity index over productive rearrangements. This is the immuneACCESS table as TCRdb keeps it, with only in-frame sequences that have V and J called. A part of the clones is gone; compared with another copy, unresolved V genes explain less than half, and the rest is unexplained. V and J calls and clone size are copied from that table; D and trimming were computed from the DNA. In all, the sample holds over 150,000 clones, and roughly 84% of those were seen once. The ten largest clonotypes hold roughly 1% of the sample.

Counted from cysteine to phenylalanine, this CDR3 has 13 amino acids. Just the 39-base CDR3 DNA is kept, in frame starting at base 1. V was cut back by 1 base and J by 2 bases, leaving a gap of 4 bases between them. The germline V gene (reference sequence) supplies CDR1 LNHNV and CDR2 YYDKDF. This sample was included in a study of blood T cell repertoires in COVID-19 (dated by TCRdb to the early 2020s). At the level of the whole study: Samples covering the acute and convalescent phases of COVID-19 were provided by collaborators in the United States, Italy and Spain. The sample metadata nearly always contained a de-identified subject ID, COVID-19 status, age in years and sex. The samples were drawn from two sources: the first 160 participants of the ongoing ImmuneRACE study, and 1,254 subjects contributed by 6 global collaborators. The material from the prospective study consisted of cDNA or gDNA derived from T cells, B-cell-depleted T cells, or PBMCs. The repertoires were released in a freely available public database intended as a resource for research on the immune response to SARS-CoV-2. Where HLA class I and class II types were available, the types were taken from metadata supplied by the sample provider, not from assay-based typing. Deeply sampled blood TCRbeta repertoires from subjects exposed to, actively infected with, or recovered from COVID-19 were included in the dataset.

Collaborating institutions collected whole blood in K2EDTA tubes following their own protocols. For TCRbeta analysis, collaborators shipped samples in one of three forms: frozen whole blood, isolated PBMCs, or DNA extracted from either of those sample types. Study-level results and caveats: The amount of clinical and demographic metadata varied by source and participant and was provided uncurated.

The sequence came from a middle-aged man with acute or convalescent COVID-19. The rearrangement joined TRBV15 to TRBJ2-3, with the D segment identity uncertain. Sequencing was done on a sample of peripheral blood. The nucleotides are TGTGCCACCAGCAGAGCTCTCACAGATACGCAGTATTTT. It translates to CATSRALTDTQYF.